A single sample gave rise to the 23 T cell receptor beta chains below, sequenced in a study of T cells after yellow fever vaccination. In TCRdb, the 5' RACE reads were re-called with MiXCR into one record per CDR3 protein. Of approximately 300,000 distinct CDR3 sequences listed, around 6.8% are singletons. This sample comprised PBMCs, obtained approximately 40 days after the first yellow fever vaccination. The receptor source for this set is a man between 18 and 35 years old who received the YFV17D yellow fever vaccine.

In its sample, this clonotype was seen a few times. The chain has TRBV7-2 and TRBJ2-5; maybe TRBD1 (7 bases). This CDR3 has 15 residues. The germline V gene encodes CDR1 SGHTA and CDR2 FQGNSA. V lost 6 bases, J lost 7 bases, and 21 bases lay in between. The chain's CDR3 is CASRGGEGGFVTQYF. CDR3 sequence (DNA): TGTGCCAGCAGGGGGGGCGAAGGGGGCTTCGTGACCCAGTACTTC.

This clonotype was found a few times. The chain links TRBV28 to TRBJ1-4; D ambiguous. CDR1 and CDR2 (germline): MDHEN, SYDVKM. Trimming removed 5 bases from V and 0 bases from J, with 10 bases in between. The CDR3 loop spans 15 amino acids. CDR3 in DNA: TGTGCCAGCAGTCCCGGCCATACAACTAATGAAAAACTGTTTTTT. Its protein is CASSPGHTTNEKLFF.

This clonotype was detected only a few times. The chain has TRBV20-1 and TRBJ2-3; TRBD2 matches 10 bases. Germline CDR1 reads DFQATT; CDR2 reads SNEGSKA (reference sequence). The CDR3 length is 16 residues. Germline trimming cut 5 bases from V and 5 bases from J; bases unmatched to any gene: 13. The CDR3 spells CSAPGLAGAGGDTQYF. For the CDR3, the DNA is TGCAGTGCTCCCGGGCTAGCGGGGGCTGGGGGAGATACGCAGTATTTT.

This clonotype was counted a few times. This sequence joins TRBV18 and TRBJ1-1; D remains ambiguous. The CDR3 loop spans 13 amino acids. V shed 5 bases and J shed 1 base, with 8 bases lying between them. Germline lookup yields CDR1 KGHSH and CDR2 LQKENI. This chain's CDR3 is CASSESRNTEAFF. The CDR3 nucleotides read TGTGCCAGCTCAGAAAGTAGGAACACTGAAGCTTTCTTT.

The rearrangement links TRBV20-1 to TRBJ2-4, with TRBD2 matching 7 bases. In germline, CDR1 is DFQATT, CDR2 SNEGSKA (reference sequence). The CDR3 runs to 12 residues. With V trimmed by 7 bases and J by 1 base, 1 base remained unmatched. CDR3 coding DNA: TGCAGTGTCGGGGGGGCCAAAAACATTCAGTACTTC. It specifies CSVGGAKNIQYF.

The gene calls are TRBV6-5 and TRBJ1-1; the D is unclear. The CDR3 length is 14 residues. The germline gives CDR1 MNHEY, CDR2 SVGAGI. V gave up 1 base and J gave up 3 bases, with 9 bases separating them. CDR3 in DNA: TGTGCCAGCAGTTACTTAGAGGAGTACACTGAAGCTTTCTTT. Amino acid sequence: CASSYLEEYTEAFF.

In DNA form, the CDR3 reads TGTGCCACCTCGAGGACGGCCGCGGATGGCTACACCTTC. It encodes CATSRTAADGYTF. The chain combines TRBV10-3 with TRBJ1-2, with D unresolved. V lost 10 bases and J lost 6, with 18 bases in between. The germline CDR1 and CDR2 sequences are ENHRY and SYGVKD. The CDR3 is 13 residues long.

V gene TRBV10-3 combines with J gene TRBJ2-5; no definite D call. Germline lookup yields CDR1 ENHRY and CDR2 SYGVKD. Between the trimmed V and J ends, which lost 0 bases and 5 bases, there was a span of 13 bases. The CDR3 is 15 residues long. In DNA, the CDR3 is TGTGCCATCAGTGAGTCGAGTGGGTTACTGGAGACCCAGTACTTC. It yields the protein CAISESSGLLETQYF.

As concerns this clonotype: Possible read error: a much larger clone is one base away. No conserved phenylalanine or tryptophan is present at the end of the CDR3, so a read error is the likely explanation. The rearrangement uses TRBV29-1 and TRBJ1-6; D is unclear. This CDR3 spans 9 amino acids. Germline V gene lookup returns CDR1 SQVTM and CDR2 ANQGSEA. V was shortened by 8 bases and J by 4 bases, with 0 bases between the two germline ends. The CDR3 sequence is CSYNSPLHS. CDR3 nucleotides: TGCAGCTATAATTCACCCCTCCACTCT.

This clonotype showed up just a few times. The chain has TRBV24-1 and TRBJ2-1; TRBD1 matches 8 bases. Germline trimming cut 9 bases from V and 4 bases from J; bases unmatched to any gene: 7. Germline V lookup: CDR1 KGHDR, CDR2 SFDVKD. The CDR3 spans 14 residues. The chain's CDR3 is CATAVTGGYNEQFF. CDR3 in DNA: TGTGCCACCGCCGTCACAGGGGGATACAATGAGCAGTTCTTC.

The chain has TRBV12-3 or TRBV12-4 and TRBJ1-1; the D is unclear. The CDR3 loop spans 15 amino acids. Trimming pared 5 bases from V and 4 bases from J, leaving 17 bases between. CDR3 in amino acids: CASSRAQRDRTEAFF. In nucleotides, the CDR3 is TGTGCCAGCAGTCGCGCCCAACGGGATCGCACTGAAGCTTTCTTT.

The table lists this clonotype with many counts. The V gene is TRBV12-3 or TRBV12-4, the J gene TRBJ1-2; TRBD1 agrees at 12 bases. The trim removed 4 bases at V and 8 bases at J, leaving 2 bases unmatched. This CDR3 spans 13 amino acids. The CDR3 DNA is TGTGCCAGCAGTTCCGGGACAGGGGGCGGCTACACCTTC. The encoded protein is CASSSGTGGGYTF.

This clonotype was counted at least ten times. The chain employs TRBV5-1 and TRBJ2-5, with D unresolved. CDR3 length equals 12 residues. Germline lookup yields CDR1 SGHRS and CDR2 YFSETQ. V lost 5 bases and J 0 bases, leaving 5 bases between the germline ends. CDR3 sequence reads: CASSPDQETQYF. The CDR3 DNA reads as TGCGCCAGCAGTCCGGACCAAGAGACCCAGTACTTC.

This clonotype was detected ten times or more. The V and J genes are TRBV12-3 or TRBV12-4 and TRBJ2-3; 7 bases are shared with TRBD1. Unmatched junction bases numbered 1, after V lost 4 bases and J lost 6 bases. CDR3 size: 12 residues. The CDR3 DNA reads as TGTGCCAGCAGTTCACAGGGGGATACGCAGTATTTT. This encodes CASSSQGDTQYF.

This clonotype was detected only a few times. This chain uses TRBV19 with TRBJ2-2, with TRBD1 matching 7 bases. V gave up 4 bases and J gave up 1 base; unmatched junction bases: 3. CDR1 and CDR2 from the germline V gene are LNHDA and SQIVND (reference sequence). CDR3 length: 15 residues. The CDR3 region is CASSTWTGNTGELFF. CDR3 coding DNA: TGTGCCAGTAGTACCTGGACAGGGAACACCGGGGAGCTGTTTTTT.

The rearrangement joins TRBV7-8 to TRBJ1-1; tentatively, D is TRBD1 (6 bases). Trimming took 7 bases from V and 0 from J, leaving 15 bases between them. This CDR3 comprises 15 residues. Germline V gene lookup returns CDR1 SGHVS and CDR2 FQNEAQ. CDR3 sequence (DNA): TGTGCCAGCACCCGACGAGGGGACATGAACACTGAAGCTTTCTTT. Amino acid sequence: CASTRRGDMNTEAFF. The full variable domain, its missing parts supplied by reference TRBV7-8 and TRBJ1-1, is GAGVSQSPRYKVAKRGQDVALRCDPISGHVSLFWYQQALGQGPEFLTYFQNEAQLDKSGLPSDRFFAERPEGSVSTLKIQRTQQEDSAVYLCASTRRGDMNTEAFFGQGTRLTVV.

This clonotype was counted only a few times. The chain employs TRBV7-2 and TRBJ2-5; TRBD1 agrees at 9 bases. Germline trimming cut 2 bases from V and 2 bases from J; bases unmatched to any gene: 6. The CDR3 spans 16 residues. CDR1 and CDR2 from the germline V gene are SGHTA and FQGNSA. The CDR3 DNA is TGTGCCAGCAGCTTACTCCGGGACAGGGCTCAAGAGACCCAGTACTTC. Encoded protein: CASSLLRDRAQETQYF.

The sample holds a few counts of this clonotype. The gene calls are TRBV4-1 and TRBJ1-2; D is unclear. This CDR3 spans 15 amino acids. Germline-derived CDR1 and CDR2 are MGHRA and YSYEKL. V was trimmed by 3 bases and J by 4 bases, leaving 15 bases between them. CDR3 sequence (DNA): TGCGCCAGCAGCCACGAAAGATACAGCGCCTATGGCTACACCTTC. Its protein is CASSHERYSAYGYTF.

The rearrangement links TRBV20-1 to TRBJ1-5; D is undetermined. The CDR3 is made up of 13 amino acids. V was clipped by 2 bases and J by 3 bases, with 8 bases between them. Germline lookup yields CDR1 DFQATT and CDR2 SNEGSKA (reference sequence). The CDR3 sequence: CSARQRDNQPQHF. For the CDR3, the DNA is TGCAGTGCTAGACAACGGGACAATCAGCCCCAGCATTTT.

The chain employs TRBV15 and TRBJ1-3; D not certain. Germline assignment: CDR1 LNHNV and CDR2 YYDKDF (reference sequence). The CDR3 totals 14 residues. V lost 0 bases to trimming and J lost 3 bases, with 6 bases between them. The chain's CDR3 is CATSRDLSGNTIYF. CDR3 DNA sequence: TGTGCCACCAGCAGAGATCTCAGTGGAAACACCATATATTTT.

This clonotype came up many times. The J gene is TRBJ2-3, the V gene TRBV4-1; TRBD2 might be the D (6 bases). Germline CDR1 and CDR2: MGHRA and YSYEKL. The V and J ends lost 1 base and 6 bases respectively, with 11 bases between them. The CDR3 covers 14 residues. CDR3: CASSQVGGADTQYF. CDR3 DNA sequence: TGCGCCAGCAGCCAAGTAGGAGGGGCTGATACGCAGTATTTT.

The chain has TRBV7-2 and TRBJ1-5; 7 bases match TRBD1. Germline trimming cut 5 bases from V and 6 bases from J; bases unmatched to any gene: 4. The CDR3 extends over 13 amino acids. CDR1 is SGHTA, CDR2 FQGNSA, per germline. CDR3 in amino acids: CASSLPGGQPQHF. CDR3 DNA: TGTGCCAGCAGCCTCCCAGGGGGTCAGCCCCAGCATTTT.

This clonotype was counted only a few times. The chain has TRBV19 and TRBJ2-1; the D is unclear. Germline V lookup: CDR1 LNHDA, CDR2 SQIVND (reference sequence). V dropped 7 bases and J dropped 0 bases, with 4 bases sitting between them. There are 12 residues in the CDR3. Here the CDR3 reads CASKTSYNEQFF. CDR3 nucleotides: TGTGCCAGTAAGACCTCCTACAATGAGCAGTTCTTC. Together with reference TRBV19 and TRBJ2-1, the CDR3 gives the full variable domain: DGGITQSPKYLFRKEGQNVTLSCEQNLNHDAMYWYRQDPGQGLRLIYYSQIVNDFQKGDIAEGYSVSREKKESFPLTVTSAQKNPTAFYLCASKTSYNEQFFGPGTRLTVL.